A single sample gave rise to the 18 T cell receptor beta chains below, sequenced in a study of radiotherapy plus CTLA-4 blockade in lung cancer. The data were produced by immunoSEQ multiplex PCR, yet TCRdb's version contains in-frame clones alone and is incomplete. The repertoire consists of roughly 85,000 clones, with around 86% occurring once and the leading ten covering approximately 15%. Sample: peripheral blood, taken from a patient treated with radiotherapy plus ipilimumab. These receptors all stem from a human donor with non-small cell lung cancer that progressed on radiotherapy plus ipilimumab.

The chain's CDR3 is CASSPGGSGYTF. CDR3 coding DNA: TGTGCCAGTAGTCCAGGGGGTTCTGGCTACACCTTC. The chain recombines TRBV19 with TRBJ1-2, with 7 bases that match TRBD1. The germline V gene has CDR1 LNHDA and CDR2 SQIVND (reference sequence). The V and J ends lost 5 bases and 7 bases, in that order; junction bases with no gene match: 4. The CDR3 loop spans 12 amino acids.

Only one count was recorded for this clone. The chain couples TRBV5-4 to TRBJ1-3; D is ambiguous. V lost 0 bases, J lost 1 base, and 11 bases lay in between. Germline CDR1 SGHNT, CDR2 YYREEE (reference sequence). This CDR3 spans 16 amino acids. The CDR3 DNA follows: TGTGCCAGCAGCTTGGCCCCTACAGAATCTGGAAACACCATATATTTT. This codes for CASSLAPTESGNTIYF.

The chain recombines TRBV4-3 with TRBJ1-5, with D uncertain. The V gene lost 2 bases and the J gene lost 6 bases, with 8 bases spanning the gap. This CDR3 has 13 amino acids. In germline, CDR1 is LGHNA, CDR2 YSLEER. For the CDR3, the DNA is TGCGCCAGCAGCCAATATTACAGTCAGCCCCAGCATTTT. Its translation: CASSQYYSQPQHF.

This clone appeared once. V usage is TRBV7-2 and J usage is TRBJ2-4, with TRBD2 as a possible D gene (5 bases). Per germline, CDR1 SGHTA and CDR2 FQGNSA. V lost 3 bases and J 2 bases, leaving 11 bases between the germline ends. The CDR3 is 15 residues long. CDR3 in DNA: TGTGCCAGCAGCTTCAGCGAGGGAACCAAAAACATTCAGTACTTC. Protein product: CASSFSEGTKNIQYF.

This rearrangement joins TRBV4-2 to TRBJ2-3; TRBD2 agrees at 11 bases. This CDR3 is built from 16 residues. V lost 1 base and J lost 0; bases outside the gene matches: 0. Germline lookup yields CDR1 LGHNA and CDR2 YNFKEQ. The DNA of the CDR3 is TGTGCCAGCAGCCAAGGGACTAGCGGGAGCACAGATACGCAGTATTTT. Its translation: CASSQGTSGSTDTQYF.

J is TRBJ1-4 and V is TRBV18, with 7 bases identical to TRBD1. V dropped 5 bases and J dropped 4; count of bases not matched to a gene: 10. The CDR3 is 16 residues long. The germline V gene has CDR1 KGHSH and CDR2 LQKENI. The CDR3 protein is CASSTQTGLLNEKLFF. The CDR3 region has the DNA TGTGCCAGCTCAACCCAGACAGGGCTCCTTAATGAAAAACTGTTTTTT.

The V and J genes are TRBV9 and TRBJ2-2; TRBD2 agrees at 9 bases. The germline V gene has CDR1 SGDLS and CDR2 YYNGEE. This CDR3 is 16 amino acids long. V lost 1 base to trimming and J lost 4 bases; unmatched junction nucleotides: 5. CDR3 sequence reads: CASSVFAGGPTGELFF. In DNA, the CDR3 is TGTGCCAGCAGCGTATTTGCGGGGGGGCCCACCGGGGAGCTGTTTTTT.

The rearrangement links TRBV6-5 to TRBJ2-7; D gene ambiguous. The germline CDR1 and CDR2 sequences are MNHEY and SVGAGI. The CDR3 sequence is 13 residues long. V lost 5 bases to trimming and J lost 3 bases, with 11 bases between them. The CDR3 bases are TGTGCCAGCAGTACGCGTGAGAACTACGAGCAGTACTTC. It translates to CASSTRENYEQYF.

The CDR3 loop is CASSRASGSPATGELFF. CDR3 nucleotides: TGTGCCAGCAGTCGGGCTAGCGGGTCCCCAGCCACCGGGGAGCTGTTTTTT. V and J are TRBV27 and TRBJ2-2; 8 bases are shared with TRBD2. Per germline, CDR1 MNHEY and CDR2 SMNVEV (reference sequence). This CDR3 comprises 17 residues. V lost 5 bases to trimming and J lost 4 bases; unmatched junction nucleotides: 12.

The chain carries TRBV4-3 and TRBJ1-4, with 10 positions matching TRBD1. J lost 5 bases, V lost 4 bases, and 1 base had no gene match. Germline CDR1 and CDR2: LGHNA and YSLEER. This CDR3 has 14 amino acids. CDR3 in amino acids: CASSPGQGNEKLFF. The CDR3 coding sequence is TGCGCCAGCAGCCCGGGACAGGGGAATGAAAAACTGTTTTTT.

The V call is TRBV11-1, the J call TRBJ2-1, with 7 bases matching TRBD2. The CDR3 is 15 residues long. Per the germline V gene, CDR1 is SGHAT and CDR2 is FQDESV (reference sequence). Trimming removed 3 bases from V and 4 bases from J; junction bases left unmatched: 6. CDR3 DNA: TGTGCCAGCAGCTTGGGAGGGGTAGGATACAATGAGCAGTTCTTC. This encodes CASSLGGVGYNEQFF.

The chain joins TRBV19 to TRBJ2-1; 13 bases line up with TRBD2. V lost 4 bases, J lost 12 bases, and 21 bases stayed unmatched. In germline, CDR1 is LNHDA, CDR2 SQIVND (reference sequence). This CDR3 comprises 19 residues. CDR3 DNA: TGTGCCAGTAGTACGAGGGTCCGACTAGCGGGAGGACCACTTTGGGGGCAGTTCTTC. Amino acids: CASSTRVRLAGGPLWGQFF.

The chain uses TRBV5-4 and TRBJ2-5, with D possibly TRBD1 on 5 matching bases. The V gene's germline CDR1 is SGHNT and CDR2 YYREEE (reference sequence). This CDR3 is built from 15 residues. Trimming removed 0 bases from V and 5 bases from J, with 14 bases in between. Here the CDR3 DNA reads TGTGCCAGCAGCTTGGGACAGACCGGAAGGGAGACCCAGTACTTC. Protein sequence: CASSLGQTGRETQYF.

The chain links TRBV6-4 to TRBJ1-2, with a weak D call TRBD1 (6 bases). Per the germline V gene, CDR1 is MRHNA and CDR2 is SNTAGT. V lost 0 bases, J lost 8 bases, and 13 bases lay in between. The CDR3 runs to 14 residues. CDR3 bases: TGTGCCAGCAGTGACTCGCCGGGACATAGGGGCTACACCTTC. Residues: CASSDSPGHRGYTF.

The chain carries TRBV6-5 and TRBJ1-1; 7 bases fit TRBD1. In germline, CDR1 is MNHEY, CDR2 SVGAGI. J gave up 7 bases and V 6 bases, and 8 bases lay outside the gene matches. This CDR3 comprises 13 residues. The CDR3 spells CASRALQGGEAFF. The CDR3 DNA reads TGTGCCAGCAGAGCCCTTCAGGGGGGTGAAGCTTTCTTT.

The chain recombines TRBV4-3 with TRBJ2-7, with a possible D match to TRBD1 (5 bases). The CDR3 contains 16 residues. From germline, CDR1 is LGHNA and CDR2 YSLEER. V shed 1 base and J shed 0 bases, with 13 bases lying between them. The DNA for the CDR3 is TGCGCCAGCAGCCAAGCGTTCCCGACAGACTCCTACGAGCAGTACTTC. Protein product: CASSQAFPTDSYEQYF.

The rearrangement uses TRBV5-1 and TRBJ2-2; tentatively, D is TRBD1 or TRBD2 (5 bases each). Germline V CDR1 and CDR2: SGHRS, YFSETQ. The CDR3 is made up of 15 amino acids. V lost 2 bases and J lost 3, with 11 bases in between. In DNA, the CDR3 is TGCGCCAGCAGCTTTGGGGGTCTCGACACCGGGGAGCTGTTTTTT. Translating gives CASSFGGLDTGELFF.

The CDR3 sequence: CASSQETFETQYF. The CDR3 DNA reads TGCGCCAGCAGCCAAGAAACTTTTGAGACCCAGTACTTC. The chain carries TRBV4-3 and TRBJ2-5; the D is unclear. The CDR3 is 13 amino acids. Germline V gene data show CDR1 as LGHNA and CDR2 as YSLEER. V dropped 0 bases and J dropped 5 bases, with 7 bases sitting between them.